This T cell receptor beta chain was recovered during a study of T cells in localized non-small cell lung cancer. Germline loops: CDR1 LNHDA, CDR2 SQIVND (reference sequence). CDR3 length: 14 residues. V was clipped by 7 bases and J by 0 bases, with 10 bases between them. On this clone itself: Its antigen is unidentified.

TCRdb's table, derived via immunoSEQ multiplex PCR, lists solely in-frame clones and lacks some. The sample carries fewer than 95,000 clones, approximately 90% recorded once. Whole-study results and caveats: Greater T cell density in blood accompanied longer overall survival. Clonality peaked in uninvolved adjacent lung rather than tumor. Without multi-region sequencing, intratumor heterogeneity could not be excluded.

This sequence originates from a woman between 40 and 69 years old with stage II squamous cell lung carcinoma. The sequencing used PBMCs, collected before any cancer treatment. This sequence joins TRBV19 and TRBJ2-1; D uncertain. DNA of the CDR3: TGTGCCAGTAAGCAGCATAACTCCTACAATGAGCAGTTCTTC. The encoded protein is CASKQHNSYNEQFF.